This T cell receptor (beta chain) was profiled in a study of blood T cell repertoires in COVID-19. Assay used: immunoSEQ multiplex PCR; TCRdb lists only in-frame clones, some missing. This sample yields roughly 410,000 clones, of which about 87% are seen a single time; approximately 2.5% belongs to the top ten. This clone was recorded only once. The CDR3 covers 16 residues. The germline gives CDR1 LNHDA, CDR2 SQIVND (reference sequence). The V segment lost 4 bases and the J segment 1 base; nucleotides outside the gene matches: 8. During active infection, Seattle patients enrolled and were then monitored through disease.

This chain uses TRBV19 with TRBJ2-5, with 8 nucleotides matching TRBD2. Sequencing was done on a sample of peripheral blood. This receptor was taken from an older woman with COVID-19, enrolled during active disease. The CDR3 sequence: CASSNRASGFQETQYF. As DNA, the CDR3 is TGTGCCAGTAGTAATCGGGCTAGCGGGTTCCAAGAGACCCAGTACTTC.